These 9 T cell receptor beta chains originate from one sample sequenced in a study of blood T cells in healthy people across ages. Primers used in a second PCR of roughly 6 to 11 cycles were a sample-barcoded 5' primer and a J-beta primer mix. A single record per CDR3 protein comes from TCRdb applying MiXCR to the 5' RACE reads. The sample has some 640,000 distinct CDR3 sequences, about 30% seen once. Sequencing was carried out using blood. These receptors were obtained from a woman aged 80 or over in good health.

This clonotype was recorded at least ten times. The chain employs TRBV6-6 and TRBJ2-5; the D is unclear. The V end lost 9 bases, the J end lost 1 base, and 6 bases lay between the germline ends. Germline-derived CDR1 and CDR2 are MNHNY and SVGAGI (reference sequence). The CDR3 runs to 11 residues. The CDR3 loop reads CASLVQETQYF. CDR3 bases: TGTGCCAGTCTAGTCCAAGAGACCCAGTACTTC.

The genes are TRBV7-2 and TRBJ2-3, with D unresolved. V lost 5 bases to trimming and J lost 8 bases, with 14 bases between them. The germline CDR1 and CDR2 sequences are SGHTA and FQGNSA. There are 13 residues in the CDR3. In DNA form, the CDR3 reads TGTGCCAGCAGCCCCACTCTAGAACTTACGCAGTATTTT. Translating it yields CASSPTLELTQYF.

This clonotype was detected a few times. The chain carries TRBV20-1 and TRBJ1-1; D gene unclear. The CDR3 totals 14 residues. Trimming left V 2 bases short and J 0 bases short, with 10 bases between. Per germline, CDR1 DFQATT and CDR2 SNEGSKA (reference sequence). In DNA, the CDR3 is TGCAGTGCTAGATTCCAAATGATGAACACTGAAGCTTTCTTT. Residues: CSARFQMMNTEAFF.

A note on this clonotype: Germline is not matched at one junction end, which may reflect a read error. The CDR3 loop reads CASSASAGTRDQLQHF. DNA for the CDR3: TGTGCCAGCAGTGCAAGCGCAGGGACTAGGGATCAGCTCCAGCATTTT. The chain employs TRBV6-1 and TRBJ1-5, with a weak D call TRBD1 (5 bases). Germline CDR1 is MNHNS and CDR2 is SASEGT. This CDR3 is built from 16 residues.

This clonotype was recorded many times. The chain is built from TRBV20-1 and TRBJ2-7; 7 positions match TRBD1. V was pared by 3 bases and J by 4 bases, with 6 bases of the junction left unmatched. Germline values: CDR1 DFQATT, CDR2 SNEGSKA (reference sequence). CDR3 size: 13 residues. CDR3 DNA sequence: TGCAGTGCTAGGTCCGGGACAGTATACGAGCAGTACTTC. Its protein product is CSARSGTVYEQYF.

CDR3 loop: CASSPGRADTQYF. The CDR3 DNA reads TGTGCCAGCAGTCCCGGGAGGGCAGATACGCAGTATTTT. The chain joins TRBV28 to TRBJ2-3; 8 bases are a match to TRBD2. Germline V CDR1 and CDR2: MDHEN, SYDVKM. The CDR3 loop spans 13 amino acids. Trimming took 5 bases from V and 4 from J; bases not matched to a gene: 2. The full variable domain, completed using reference TRBV28 and TRBJ2-3, is DVKVTQSSRYLVKRTGEKVFLECVQDMDHENMFWYRQDPGLGLRLIYFSYDVKMKEKGDIPEGYSVSREKKERFSLILESASTNQTSMYLCASSPGRADTQYFGPGTRLTVL.

This clonotype showed up many times. The rearrangement links TRBV7-2 to TRBJ1-2, with 7 bases lining up with TRBD1. The V and J ends lost 7 bases and 8 bases, in that order; junction bases with no gene match: 16. The germline V gene encodes CDR1 SGHTA and CDR2 FQGNSA. The CDR3 contains 15 residues. CDR3 in DNA: TGTGCCAGCACCGCCTGGGAGGGGGCAATGGGGGGCTACACCTTC. This sequence encodes CASTAWEGAMGGYTF.

This clonotype was counted only a few times. CDR3 residues: CATSRPTPAGRETQYF. CDR3 bases: TGTGCCACCAGCAGACCCACGCCGGCGGGAAGGGAGACCCAGTACTTC. The chain recombines TRBV15 with TRBJ2-5; tentative D call: TRBD2 (6 bases). Looked up from germline, CDR1 is LNHNV and CDR2 is YYDKDF (reference sequence). V gave up 2 bases and J gave up 5 bases, with 18 bases separating them. The CDR3 has 16 amino acids.

CDR3 DNA: TGCAGTGCCGTAGGGGGGACAGGGGGAACCTACGAGCAGTACTTC. This gives the protein CSAVGGTGGTYEQYF. This chain uses TRBV20-1 with TRBJ2-5; 11 bases align to TRBD1. The end of the DNA is better explained by TRBJ2-7, so the J call may be wrong. The CDR3 is 15 residues long. Germline assignment: CDR1 DFQATT and CDR2 SNEGSKA (reference sequence).